The T cell receptor beta chain under discussion was sequenced for a study of OX40 agonist ivuxolimab in advanced cancers. Overall study results and limits: In general, CD8+ T cells held more expanded clones than CD4+ did, on average. Expanded peripheral T cell antigen specificity was not determined.

As to this clone: What it recognizes is unknown.

Measured with immunoSEQ multiplex PCR; TCRdb has only the in-frame clones, and not every one. The sample holds over 85,000 clones, 86% seen once. Germline V gene sequence: CDR1 MNHEY, CDR2 SVGAGI. V was pared by 5 bases and J by 2 bases, with 13 bases between. The CDR3 covers 14 residues. The receptor was isolated from an adult with an advanced solid tumor such as melanoma, head and neck, liver or kidney cancer. The source was CD4+ or CD8+ T cells sorted from blood, collected in a trial of the OX40 agonist ivuxolimab. The chain carries TRBV6-5 and TRBJ2-7, with D possibly being TRBD2 (6 bases). CDR3 DNA: TGTGCCAGCAGTCCGCCGGGAGAGGCCTACGAGCAGTACTTC. This gives the protein CASSPPGEAYEQYF.